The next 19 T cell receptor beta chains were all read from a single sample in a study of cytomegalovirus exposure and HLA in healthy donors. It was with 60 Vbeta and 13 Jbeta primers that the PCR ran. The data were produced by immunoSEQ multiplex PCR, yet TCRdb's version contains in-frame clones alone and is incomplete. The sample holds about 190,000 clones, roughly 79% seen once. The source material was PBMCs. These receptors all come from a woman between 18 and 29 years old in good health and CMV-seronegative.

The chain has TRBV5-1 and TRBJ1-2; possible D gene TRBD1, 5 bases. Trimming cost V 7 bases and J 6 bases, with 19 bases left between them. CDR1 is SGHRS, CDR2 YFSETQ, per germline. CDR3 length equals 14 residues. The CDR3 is CASRGRAAGDGYTF. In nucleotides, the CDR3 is TGCGCCAGCCGCGGCAGGGCTGCGGGGGATGGCTACACCTTC.

Written as DNA, the CDR3 is TGTGCCAGCAGCACCCAGGGGGATATGAACACTGAAGCTTTCTTT. Its translation is CASSTQGDMNTEAFF. V is TRBV13 and J is TRBJ1-1, with 7 bases lining up with TRBD1. Trimming cost V 5 bases and J 0 bases; bases outside gene matches: 6. This CDR3 has 15 residues. Germline assignment: CDR1 PRHDT and CDR2 FYEKMQ (reference sequence).

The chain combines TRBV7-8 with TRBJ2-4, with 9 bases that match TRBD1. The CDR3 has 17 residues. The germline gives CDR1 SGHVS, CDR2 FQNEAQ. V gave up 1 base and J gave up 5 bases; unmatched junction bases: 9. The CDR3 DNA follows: TGTGCCAGCAGCTTAGTAGTGGGACAGGGTCTACAAAACATTCAGTACTTC. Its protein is CASSLVVGQGLQNIQYF.

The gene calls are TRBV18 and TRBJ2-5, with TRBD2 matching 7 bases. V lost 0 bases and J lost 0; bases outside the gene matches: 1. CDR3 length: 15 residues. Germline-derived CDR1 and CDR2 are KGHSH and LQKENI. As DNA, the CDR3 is TGTGCCAGCTCACCACCCGGGGGGTACCAAGAGACCCAGTACTTC. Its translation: CASSPPGGYQETQYF.

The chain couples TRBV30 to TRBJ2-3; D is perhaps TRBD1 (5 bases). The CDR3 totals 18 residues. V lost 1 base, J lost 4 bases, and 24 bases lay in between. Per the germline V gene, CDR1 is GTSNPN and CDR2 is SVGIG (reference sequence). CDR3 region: CAWSALPLGQGMADTQYF. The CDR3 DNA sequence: TGTGCCTGGAGTGCCCTTCCGCTTGGGCAGGGAATGGCAGATACGCAGTATTTT.

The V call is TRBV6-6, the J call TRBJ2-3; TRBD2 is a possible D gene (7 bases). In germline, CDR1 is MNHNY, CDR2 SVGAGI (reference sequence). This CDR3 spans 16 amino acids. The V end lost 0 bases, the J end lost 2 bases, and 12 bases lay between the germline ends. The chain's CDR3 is CASSYSGGLDTDTQYF. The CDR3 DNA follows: TGTGCCAGCAGTTACTCGGGGGGGCTGGACACAGATACGCAGTATTTT.

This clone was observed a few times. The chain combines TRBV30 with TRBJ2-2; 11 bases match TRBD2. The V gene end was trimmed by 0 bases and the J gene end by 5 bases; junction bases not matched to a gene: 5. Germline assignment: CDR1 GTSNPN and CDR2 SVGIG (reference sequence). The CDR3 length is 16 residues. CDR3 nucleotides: TGTGCCTGGAGTGTACTAGCGGGAGCTTTAACCGGGGAGCTGTTTTTT. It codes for CAWSVLAGALTGELFF.

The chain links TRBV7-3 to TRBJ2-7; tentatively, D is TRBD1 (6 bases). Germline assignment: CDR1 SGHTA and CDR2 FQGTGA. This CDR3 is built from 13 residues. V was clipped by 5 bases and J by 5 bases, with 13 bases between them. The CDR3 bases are TGTGCCAGCAGCCGATACAGGGACCACGAGCAGTACTTC. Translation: CASSRYRDHEQYF. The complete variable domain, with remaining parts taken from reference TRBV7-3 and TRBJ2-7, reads GAGVSQTPSNKVTEKGKYVELRCDPISGHTALYWYRQSLGQGPEFLIYFQGTGAADDSGLPNDRFFAVRPEGSVSTLKIQRTERGDSAVYLCASSRYRDHEQYFGPGTRLTVT.

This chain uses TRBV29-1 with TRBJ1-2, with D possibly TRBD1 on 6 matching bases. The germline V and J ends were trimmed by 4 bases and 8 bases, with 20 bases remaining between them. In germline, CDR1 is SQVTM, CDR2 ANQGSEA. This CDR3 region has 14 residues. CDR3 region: CSVGGWAGAEGYTF. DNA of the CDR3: TGCAGCGTTGGGGGCTGGGCAGGGGCGGAGGGCTACACCTTC.

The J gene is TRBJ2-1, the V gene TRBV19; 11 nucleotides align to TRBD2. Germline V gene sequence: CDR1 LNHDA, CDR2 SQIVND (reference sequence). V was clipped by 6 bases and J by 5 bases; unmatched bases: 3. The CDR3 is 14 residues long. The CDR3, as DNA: TGTGCCAGTAGGGGGACTAGCGGAAACAATGAGCAGTTCTTC. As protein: CASRGTSGNNEQFF.

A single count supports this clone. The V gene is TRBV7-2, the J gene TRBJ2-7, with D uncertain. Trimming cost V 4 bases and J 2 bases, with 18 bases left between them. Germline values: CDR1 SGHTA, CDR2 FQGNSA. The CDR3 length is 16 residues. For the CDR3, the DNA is TGTGCCAGCAGCTCCGGTTTGGGCAATCCCCCCTACGAGCAGTACTTC. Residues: CASSSGLGNPPYEQYF.

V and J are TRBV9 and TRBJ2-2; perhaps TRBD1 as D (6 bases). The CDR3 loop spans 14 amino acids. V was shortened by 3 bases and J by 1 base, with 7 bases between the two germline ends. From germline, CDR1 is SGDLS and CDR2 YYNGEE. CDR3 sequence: CASSAGQNTGELFF. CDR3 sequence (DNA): TGTGCCAGCAGCGCGGGACAGAACACCGGGGAGCTGTTTTTT.

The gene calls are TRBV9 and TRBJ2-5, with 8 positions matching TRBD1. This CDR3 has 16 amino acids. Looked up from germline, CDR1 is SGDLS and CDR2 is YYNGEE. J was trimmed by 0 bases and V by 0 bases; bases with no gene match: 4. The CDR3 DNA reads TGTGCCAGCAGCGTAGCATCGGACAGGGACCAAGAGACCCAGTACTTC. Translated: CASSVASDRDQETQYF. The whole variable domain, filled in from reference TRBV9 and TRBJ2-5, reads DSGVTQTPKHLITATGQRVTLRCSPRSGDLSVYWYQQSLDQGLQFLIQYYNGEERAKGNILERFSAQQFPDLHSELNLSSLELGDSALYFCASSVASDRDQETQYFGPGTRLLVL.

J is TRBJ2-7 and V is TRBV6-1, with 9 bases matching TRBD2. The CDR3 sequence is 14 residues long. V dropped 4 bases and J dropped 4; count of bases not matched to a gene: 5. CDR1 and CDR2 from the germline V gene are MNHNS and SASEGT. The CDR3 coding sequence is TGTGCCAGCAGTGCCCTAGCGGGGAAGTACGAGCAGTACTTC. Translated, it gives CASSALAGKYEQYF.

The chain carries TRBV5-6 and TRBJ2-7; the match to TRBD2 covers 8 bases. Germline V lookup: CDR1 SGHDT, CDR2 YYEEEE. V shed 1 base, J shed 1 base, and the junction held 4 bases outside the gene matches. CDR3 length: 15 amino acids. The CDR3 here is CASSLPGGGSYEQYF. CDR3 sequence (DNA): TGTGCCAGCAGCTTGCCCGGGGGGGGGTCCTACGAGCAGTACTTC.

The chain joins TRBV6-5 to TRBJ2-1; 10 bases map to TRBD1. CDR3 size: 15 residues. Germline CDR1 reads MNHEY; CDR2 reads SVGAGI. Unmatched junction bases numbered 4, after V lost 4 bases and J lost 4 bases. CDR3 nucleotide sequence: TGTGCCAGCAGTTTGGGACAGGGGTGGTACAATGAGCAGTTCTTC. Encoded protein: CASSLGQGWYNEQFF.

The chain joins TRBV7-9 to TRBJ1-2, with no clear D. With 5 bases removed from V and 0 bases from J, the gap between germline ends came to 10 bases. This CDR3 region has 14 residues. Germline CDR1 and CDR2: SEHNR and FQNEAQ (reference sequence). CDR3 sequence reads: CASSPGLSNYGYTF. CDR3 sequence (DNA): TGTGCCAGCAGCCCCGGGTTGTCTAACTATGGCTACACCTTC.

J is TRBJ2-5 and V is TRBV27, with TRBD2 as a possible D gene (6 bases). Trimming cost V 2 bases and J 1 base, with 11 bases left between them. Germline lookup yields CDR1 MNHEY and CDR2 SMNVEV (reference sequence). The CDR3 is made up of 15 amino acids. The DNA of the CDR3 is TGTGCCAGCAGTTTACTTGTGGGAGGCCAAGAGACCCAGTACTTC. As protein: CASSLLVGGQETQYF.

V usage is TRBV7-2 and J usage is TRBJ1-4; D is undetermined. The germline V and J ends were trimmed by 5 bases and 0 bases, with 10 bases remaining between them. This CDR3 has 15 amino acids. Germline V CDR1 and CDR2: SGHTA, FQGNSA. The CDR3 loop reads CASSAQSATNEKLFF. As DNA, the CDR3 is TGTGCCAGCAGCGCCCAGAGCGCAACTAATGAAAAACTGTTTTTT. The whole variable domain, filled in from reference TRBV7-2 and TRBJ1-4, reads GAGVSQSPSNKVTEKGKDVELRCDPISGHTALYWYRQSLGQGLEFLIYFQGNSAPDKSGLPSDRFSAERTGGSVSTLTIQRTQQEDSAVYLCASSAQSATNEKLFFGSGTQLSVL.